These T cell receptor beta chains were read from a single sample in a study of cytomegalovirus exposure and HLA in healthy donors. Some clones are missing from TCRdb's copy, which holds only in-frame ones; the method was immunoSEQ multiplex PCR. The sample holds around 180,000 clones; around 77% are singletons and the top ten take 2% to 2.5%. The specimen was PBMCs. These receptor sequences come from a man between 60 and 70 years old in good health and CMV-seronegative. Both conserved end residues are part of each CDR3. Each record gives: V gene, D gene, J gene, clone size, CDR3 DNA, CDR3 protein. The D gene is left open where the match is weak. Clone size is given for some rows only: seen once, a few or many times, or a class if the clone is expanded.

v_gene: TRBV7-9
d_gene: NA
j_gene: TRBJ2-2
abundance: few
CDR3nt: TGTGCCAGCAGCTTAAGGCGGACACCTGAATGGACCGGGGAGCTGTTTTTT
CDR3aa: CASSLRRTPEWTGELFF

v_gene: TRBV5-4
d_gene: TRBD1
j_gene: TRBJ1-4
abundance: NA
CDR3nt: TGTGCCAGCAGCTCACTCGGACAGGCAACTAATGAAAAACTGTTTTTT
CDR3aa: CASSSLGQATNEKLFF

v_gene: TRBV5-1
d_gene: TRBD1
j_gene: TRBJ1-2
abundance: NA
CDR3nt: TGCGCCAGCAGCTTGATGAACAACAGGGGGACGGGTGGCTACACCTTC
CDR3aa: CASSLMNNRGTGGYTF

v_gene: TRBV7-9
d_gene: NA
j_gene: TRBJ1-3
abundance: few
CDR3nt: TGTGCCAGCAGCAGCCGGAGGAACCTCTCTGGAAACACCATATATTTT
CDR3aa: CASSSRRNLSGNTIYF

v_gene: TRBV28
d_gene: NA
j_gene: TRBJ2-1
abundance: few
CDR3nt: TGTGCCAGCAGTTTAGGTGCGTTTCCTGAGCAGTTCTTC
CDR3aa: CASSLGAFPEQFF

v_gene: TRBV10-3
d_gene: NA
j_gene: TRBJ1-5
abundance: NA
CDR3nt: TGTGCCGCGGCGGGGGACCTCAATCAGCCCCAGCATTTT
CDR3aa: CAAAGDLNQPQHF

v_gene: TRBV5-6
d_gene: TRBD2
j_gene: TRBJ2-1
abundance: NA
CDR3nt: TGTGCCAGCAGCTGGGGGACTAGCGGGGGTTGGAATGAGCAGTTCTTC
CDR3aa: CASSWGTSGGWNEQFF

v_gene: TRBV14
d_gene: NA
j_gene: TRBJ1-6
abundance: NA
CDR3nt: TGTGCCAGCAGCCAAAGTGGCAGGGGCATTAATTCACCCCTCCACTTT
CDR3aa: CASSQSGRGINSPLHF

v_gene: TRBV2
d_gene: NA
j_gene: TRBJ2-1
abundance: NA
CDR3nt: TGTGCCAGCAGTGAAACCAGTTCTCTCTACAATGAGCAGTTCTTC
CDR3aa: CASSETSSLYNEQFF

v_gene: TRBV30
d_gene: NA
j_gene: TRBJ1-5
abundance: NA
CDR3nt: TGTGCCTGGAGTACATACGACAATCAGCCCCAGCATTTT
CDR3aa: CAWSTYDNQPQHF

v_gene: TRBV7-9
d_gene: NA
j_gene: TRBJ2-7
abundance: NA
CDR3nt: TGTGCCAGCAGCCGAGGCTGGGACATCCCCTACGAGCAGTACTTC
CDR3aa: CASSRGWDIPYEQYF

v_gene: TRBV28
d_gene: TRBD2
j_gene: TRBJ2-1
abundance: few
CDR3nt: TGTGCCAGCAGTCGGGCTAGCGGGAGTGATGAGCAGTTCTTC
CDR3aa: CASSRASGSDEQFF

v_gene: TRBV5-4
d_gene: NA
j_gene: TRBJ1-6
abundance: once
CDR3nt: TGTGCCAGCAGCTTGGACAGGGAAAATTCACCCCTCCACTTT
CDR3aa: CASSLDRENSPLHF

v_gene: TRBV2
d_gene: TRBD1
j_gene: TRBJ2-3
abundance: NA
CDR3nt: TGTGCCAGCAGTGATACAGGGGGAGGCACAGATACGCAGTATTTT
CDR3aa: CASSDTGGGTDTQYF

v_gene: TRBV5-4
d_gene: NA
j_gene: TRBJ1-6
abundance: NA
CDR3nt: TGTGCCAGCAGCTTGGACGGGAATTCACCCCTCCACTTT
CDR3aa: CASSLDGNSPLHF

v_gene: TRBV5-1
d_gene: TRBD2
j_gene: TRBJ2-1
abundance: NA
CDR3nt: TGCGCCAGCAGCGGCGGACTAGGGATGGGCAATGAGCAGTTCTTC
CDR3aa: CASSGGLGMGNEQFF

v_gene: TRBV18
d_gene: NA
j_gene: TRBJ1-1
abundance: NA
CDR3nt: TGTGCCAGCTCACCTGTCTCCTCAGTAAACACTGAAGCTTTCTTT
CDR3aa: CASSPVSSVNTEAFF

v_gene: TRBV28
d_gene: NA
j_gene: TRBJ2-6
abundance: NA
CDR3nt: TGTGCCAGCAGCCCCGTCGGGTCTGGGGCCAACGTCCTGACTTTC
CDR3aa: CASSPVGSGANVLTF

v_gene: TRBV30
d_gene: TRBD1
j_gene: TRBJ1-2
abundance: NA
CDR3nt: TGTGCCTGGAGTGTTCAGGGGGCGAATGGCTACACCTTC
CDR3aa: CAWSVQGANGYTF

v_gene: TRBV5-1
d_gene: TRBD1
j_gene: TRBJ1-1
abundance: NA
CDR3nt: TGCGCCAGCAGCATCGGACAGGTGAACACTGAAGCTTTCTTT
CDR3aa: CASSIGQVNTEAFF

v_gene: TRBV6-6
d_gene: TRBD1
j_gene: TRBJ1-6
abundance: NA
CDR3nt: TGTGCCAGCAGTTACTTGGGACAGGACGTGAATTCACCCCTCCACTTT
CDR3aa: CASSYLGQDVNSPLHF

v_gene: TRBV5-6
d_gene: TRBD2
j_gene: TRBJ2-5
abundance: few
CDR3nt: TGTGCCAGCAGCTCCCTGGGACTAGAAGAGACCCAGTACTTC
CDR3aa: CASSSLGLEETQYF

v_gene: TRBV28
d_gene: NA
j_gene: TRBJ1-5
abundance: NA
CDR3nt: TGTGCCAGCAGTGGGGGGGGAGACCAGCCCCAGCATTTT
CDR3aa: CASSGGGDQPQHF

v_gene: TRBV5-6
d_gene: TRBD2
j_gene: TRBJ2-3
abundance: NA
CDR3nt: TGTGCCAGCAGCCTAATAGCGGGAGAGCTAACAGATACGCAGTATTTT
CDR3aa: CASSLIAGELTDTQYF

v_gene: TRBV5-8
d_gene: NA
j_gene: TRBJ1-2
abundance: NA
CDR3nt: TGTGCCAGATCCCCGGACCGGACACGGACTAACTATGGCTACACCTTC
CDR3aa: CARSPDRTRTNYGYTF

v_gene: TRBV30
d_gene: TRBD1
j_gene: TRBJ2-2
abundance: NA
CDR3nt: TGTGCCTGGAGCGGCAGGGGGTATGGGGAGCTGTTTTTT
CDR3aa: CAWSGRGYGELFF

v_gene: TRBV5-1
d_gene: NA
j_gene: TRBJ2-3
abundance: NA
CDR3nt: TGCGCCAGCAGCTTGTCTCAGTACACAGATACGCAGTATTTT
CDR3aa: CASSLSQYTDTQYF

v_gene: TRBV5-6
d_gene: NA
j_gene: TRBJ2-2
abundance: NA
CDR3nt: TGTGCCAGCAGCCCCGCGCTCACCGGGGAGCTGTTTTTT
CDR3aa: CASSPALTGELFF

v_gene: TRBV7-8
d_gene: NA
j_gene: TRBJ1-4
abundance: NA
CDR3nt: TGTGCCAGCAGCTTAGCGAGGGGGTTGGGTGAAAAACTGTTTTTT
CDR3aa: CASSLARGLGEKLFF

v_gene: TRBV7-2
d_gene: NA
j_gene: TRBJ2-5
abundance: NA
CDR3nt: TGTGCCAGCACTCTCGGTGCACAAGAGACCCAGTACTTC
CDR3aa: CASTLGAQETQYF

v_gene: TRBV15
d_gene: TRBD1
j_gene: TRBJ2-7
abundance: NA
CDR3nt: TGTGCCACCAGCCGGGACAGATCCTACGAGCAGTACTTC
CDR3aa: CATSRDRSYEQYF

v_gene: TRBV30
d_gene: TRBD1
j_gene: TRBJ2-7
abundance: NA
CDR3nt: TGTGCCTGGGACGGACAGGGGGTCGGGCAGTACTTC
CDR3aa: CAWDGQGVGQYF

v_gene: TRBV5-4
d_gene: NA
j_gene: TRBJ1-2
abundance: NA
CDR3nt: TGTGCCAGCAGCTTCACAGGGTCCTATGGCTACACCTTC
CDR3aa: CASSFTGSYGYTF

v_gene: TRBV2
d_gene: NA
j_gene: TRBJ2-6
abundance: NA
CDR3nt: TGTGCCAGCAGTGAATGGGGGCAGGGAACTGGGGCCAACGTCCTGACTTTC
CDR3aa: CASSEWGQGTGANVLTF

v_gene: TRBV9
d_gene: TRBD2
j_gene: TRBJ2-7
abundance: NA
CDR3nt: TGTGCCAGCAGCCCCACTAGCGGGACCTACGAGCAGTACTTC
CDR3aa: CASSPTSGTYEQYF

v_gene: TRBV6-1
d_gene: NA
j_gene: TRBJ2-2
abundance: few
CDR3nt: TGTGCCAGCAGTGATTATCAGGGTTTTAACGGGGAGCTGTTTTTT
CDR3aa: CASSDYQGFNGELFF

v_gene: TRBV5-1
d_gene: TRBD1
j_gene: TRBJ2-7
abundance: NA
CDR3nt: TGCGCCAGCAGCCCTACCGGGACAGGGACTTACGAGCAGTACTTC
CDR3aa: CASSPTGTGTYEQYF

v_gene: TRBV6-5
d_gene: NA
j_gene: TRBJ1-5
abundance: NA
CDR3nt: TGTGCCAGCAGTCGGACACGTAATCAGCCCCAGCATTTT
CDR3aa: CASSRTRNQPQHF

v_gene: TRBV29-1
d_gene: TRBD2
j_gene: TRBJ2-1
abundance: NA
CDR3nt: TGCAGCGTTGAAGCTAGCGGGGGGATCGACAATGAGCAGTTCTTC
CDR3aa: CSVEASGGIDNEQFF

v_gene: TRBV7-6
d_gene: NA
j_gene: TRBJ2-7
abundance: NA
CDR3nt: TGTGCCAGCAGCCAGGGAGGTAGGGAGCAGTACTTC
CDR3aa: CASSQGGREQYF

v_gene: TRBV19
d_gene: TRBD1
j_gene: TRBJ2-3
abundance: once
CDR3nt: TGTGCCAGTAGTTGGACAGGGGGCACAGATACGCAGTATTTT
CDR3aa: CASSWTGGTDTQYF

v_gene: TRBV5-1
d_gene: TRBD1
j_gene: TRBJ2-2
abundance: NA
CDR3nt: TGCGCCAGCAGCCCCGGGACAGGGGACACCGGGGAGCTGTTTTTT
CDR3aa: CASSPGTGDTGELFF

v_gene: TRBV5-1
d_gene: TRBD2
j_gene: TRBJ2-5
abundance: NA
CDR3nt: TGCGCCAGCAGCCTATCAGGACTAGCGGGGGGGCAGGAGACCCAGTACTTC
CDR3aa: CASSLSGLAGGQETQYF

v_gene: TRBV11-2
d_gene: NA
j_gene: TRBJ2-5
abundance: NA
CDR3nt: TGTGCCAGCAGCTTAGTTGTAGGGGTGGAGACCCAGTACTTC
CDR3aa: CASSLVVGVETQYF

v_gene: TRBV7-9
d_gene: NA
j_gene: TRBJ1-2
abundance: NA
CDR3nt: TGTGCCAGCAGCGCCAGCGGACAGAGCTATGGCTACACCTTC
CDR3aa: CASSASGQSYGYTF

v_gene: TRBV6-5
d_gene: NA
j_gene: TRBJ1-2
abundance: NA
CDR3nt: TGTGCCAGCAGTTACGACCCCACAGGTTCCTATGGCTACACCTTC
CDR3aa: CASSYDPTGSYGYTF

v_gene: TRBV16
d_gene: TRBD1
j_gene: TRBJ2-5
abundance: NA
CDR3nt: TGTGCCAGCAGCCAATCGCAGGGGGCAGGAGAGACCCAGTACTTC
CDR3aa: CASSQSQGAGETQYF

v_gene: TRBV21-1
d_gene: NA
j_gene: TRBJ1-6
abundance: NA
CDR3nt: TGTGCCAGCACCCGGGGGAGGGGATCACCCCTCCACTTT
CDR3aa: CASTRGRGSPLHF

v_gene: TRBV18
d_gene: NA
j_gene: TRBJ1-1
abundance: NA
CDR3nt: TGTGCCAGCTCACCAGGAGTCATCAAGAACACTGAAGCTTTCTTT
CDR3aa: CASSPGVIKNTEAFF

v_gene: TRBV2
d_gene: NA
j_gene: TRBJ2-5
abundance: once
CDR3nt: TGTGCCAGCAGACGGACAGTCCAAGAGACCCAGTACTTC
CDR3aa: CASRRTVQETQYF

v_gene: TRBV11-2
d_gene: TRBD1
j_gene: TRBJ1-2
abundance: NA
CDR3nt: TGTGCCAGCAGCTTAGTTGAACAGGGGGCTGGCTACACCTTC
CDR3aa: CASSLVEQGAGYTF

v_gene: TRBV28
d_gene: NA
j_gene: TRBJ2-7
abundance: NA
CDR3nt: TGTGCCAGCAGTCACGACAGTACCTACGAGCAGTACTTC
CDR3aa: CASSHDSTYEQYF

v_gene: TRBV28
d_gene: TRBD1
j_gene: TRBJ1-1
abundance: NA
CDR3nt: TGTGCCAGCAGTCAGGGACAGACGAACACTGAAGCTTTCTTT
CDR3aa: CASSQGQTNTEAFF

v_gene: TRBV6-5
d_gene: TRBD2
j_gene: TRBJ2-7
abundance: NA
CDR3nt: TGTGCCAGCAGTTTTAGCGGGACCTACGAGCAGTACTTC
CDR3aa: CASSFSGTYEQYF

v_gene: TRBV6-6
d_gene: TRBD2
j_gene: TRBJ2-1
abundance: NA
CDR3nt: TGTGCCAGCAGCCCCACTAGCGGGACATCCTACAATGAGCAGTTCTTC
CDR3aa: CASSPTSGTSYNEQFF